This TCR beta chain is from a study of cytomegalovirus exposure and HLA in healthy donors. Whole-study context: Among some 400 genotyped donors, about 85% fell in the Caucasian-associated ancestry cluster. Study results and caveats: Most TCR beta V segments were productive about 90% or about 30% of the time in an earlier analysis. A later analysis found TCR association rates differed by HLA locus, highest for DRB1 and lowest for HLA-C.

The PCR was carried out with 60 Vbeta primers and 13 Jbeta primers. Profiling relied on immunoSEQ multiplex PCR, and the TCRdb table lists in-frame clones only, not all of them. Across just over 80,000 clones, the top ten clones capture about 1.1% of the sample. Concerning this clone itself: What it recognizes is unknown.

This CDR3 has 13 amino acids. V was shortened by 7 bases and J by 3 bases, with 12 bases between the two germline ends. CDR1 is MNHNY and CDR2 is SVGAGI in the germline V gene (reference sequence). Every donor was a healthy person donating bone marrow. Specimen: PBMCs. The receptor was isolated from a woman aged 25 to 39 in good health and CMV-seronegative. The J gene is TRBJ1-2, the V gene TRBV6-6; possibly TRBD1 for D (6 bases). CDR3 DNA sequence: TGTGCCAGCACCTGGGGGCATGACTATGGCTACACCTTC. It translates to CASTWGHDYGYTF.